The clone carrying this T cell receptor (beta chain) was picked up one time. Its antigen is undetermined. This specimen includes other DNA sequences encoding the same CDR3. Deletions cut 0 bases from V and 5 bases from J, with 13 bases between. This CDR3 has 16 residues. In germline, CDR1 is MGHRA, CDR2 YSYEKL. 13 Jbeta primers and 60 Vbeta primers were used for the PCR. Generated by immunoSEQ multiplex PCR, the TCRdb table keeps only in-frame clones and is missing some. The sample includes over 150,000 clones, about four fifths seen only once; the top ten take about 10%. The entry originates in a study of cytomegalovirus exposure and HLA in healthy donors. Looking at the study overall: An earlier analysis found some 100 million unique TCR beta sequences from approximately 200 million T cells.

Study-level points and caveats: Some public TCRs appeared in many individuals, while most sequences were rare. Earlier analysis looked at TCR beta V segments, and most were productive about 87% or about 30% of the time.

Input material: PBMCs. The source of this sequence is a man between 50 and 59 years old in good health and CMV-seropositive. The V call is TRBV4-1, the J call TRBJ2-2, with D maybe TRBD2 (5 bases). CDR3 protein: CASSQDHWGATGELFF. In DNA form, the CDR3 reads TGCGCCAGCAGCCAAGATCATTGGGGAGCGACCGGGGAGCTGTTTTTT.